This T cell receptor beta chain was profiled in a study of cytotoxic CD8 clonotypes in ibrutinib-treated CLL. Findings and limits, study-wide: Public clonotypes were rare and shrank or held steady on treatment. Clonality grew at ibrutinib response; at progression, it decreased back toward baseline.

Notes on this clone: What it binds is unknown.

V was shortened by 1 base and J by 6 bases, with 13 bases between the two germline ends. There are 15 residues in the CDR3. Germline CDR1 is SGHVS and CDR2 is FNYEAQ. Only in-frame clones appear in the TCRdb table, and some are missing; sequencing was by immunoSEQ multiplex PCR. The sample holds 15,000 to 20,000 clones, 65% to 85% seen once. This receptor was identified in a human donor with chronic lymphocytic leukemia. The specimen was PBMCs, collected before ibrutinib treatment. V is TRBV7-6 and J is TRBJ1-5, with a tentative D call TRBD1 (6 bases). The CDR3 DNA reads TGTGCCAGCAGCTTAGGGACAGCAACGGGTCAGCCCCAGCATTTT. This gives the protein CASSLGTATGQPQHF.